These 20 T cell receptor beta chains were sequenced from one sample in a study of T-cell memory formation after mild COVID-19. TCRdb re-called the 5' RACE reads through MiXCR, storing one row per CDR3 protein. The data show about 300,000 distinct CDR3 sequences, with approximately 20% seen just once and under 25% held by the top ten. The sample comprised PBMCs or a T cell subset sorted from them (not recorded which). The receptors come from a man younger than 35 who had mild COVID-19 (a few samples of this study predate the infection). Cell type and time point are not known.

This clonotype turned up a few times. The V gene is TRBV6-5, the J gene TRBJ2-7; 7 bases map to TRBD1. The V gene end was trimmed by 5 bases and the J gene end by 2 bases; junction bases not matched to a gene: 3. The CDR3 extends over 13 amino acids. The germline CDR1 and CDR2 sequences are MNHEY and SVGAGI. The CDR3 DNA is TGTGCCAGCAGTCAAGGACAGGCCTACGAGCAGTACGTC. It is translated as CASSQGQAYEQYV.

The chain links TRBV12-3 or TRBV12-4 to TRBJ1-5; D unresolved. The CDR3 is 14 amino acids. V dropped 0 bases and J dropped 3 bases, with 6 bases sitting between them. For the CDR3, the DNA is TGTGCCAGCAGTTTAGCAGCTCTCAATCAGCCCCAGCATTTT. This translates into CASSLAALNQPQHF.

V is TRBV12-3 or TRBV12-4 and J is TRBJ2-2; D unresolved. V lost 3 bases to trimming and J lost 7 bases, with 6 bases between them. The CDR3 sequence is 12 residues long. Written as DNA, the CDR3 is TGTGCCAGCAGTTTTCTTCACGGGGAGCTGTTTTTT. Translated, it gives CASSFLHGELFF.

The rearrangement joins TRBV29-1 to TRBJ1-2; D uncertain. This CDR3 has 11 amino acids. Germline lookup yields CDR1 SQVTM and CDR2 ANQGSEA. The V and J ends lost 2 bases and 7 bases respectively, with 8 bases between them. The CDR3 is CSVESLSGYTF. CDR3 sequence (DNA): TGCAGCGTTGAAAGCCTGAGTGGCTACACCTTC. Based on the CDR3 plus reference TRBV29-1 and TRBJ1-2, the full variable domain is SAVISQKPSRDICQRGTSLTIQCQVDSQVTMMFWYRQQPGQSLTLIATANQGSEATYESGFVIDKFPISRPNLTFSTLTVSNMSPEDSSIYLCSVESLSGYTFGSGTRLTVV.

The CDR3 nucleotides read TGCGCCAGCAGCTTAGCGGGGGAGATCCAAGAGACCCAGTACTTC. Encoded protein: CASSLAGEIQETQYF. The chain couples TRBV5-1 to TRBJ2-5, with 8 bases fitting TRBD2. V shed 2 bases, J shed 1 base, and the junction held 4 bases outside the gene matches. The CDR3 is 15 residues long. The germline CDR1 and CDR2 sequences are SGHRS and YFSETQ. Full variable domain (remainder filled in from reference TRBV5-1 and TRBJ2-5): KAGVTQTPRYLIKTRGQQVTLSCSPISGHRSVSWYQQTPGQGLQFLFEYFSETQRNKGNFPGRFSGRQFSNSRSEMNVSTLELGDSALYLCASSLAGEIQETQYFGPGTRLLVL.

The rearrangement links TRBV12-3 or TRBV12-4 to TRBJ1-2, with D possibly being TRBD1 (5 bases). The CDR3 contains 13 residues. V was pared by 5 bases and J by 4 bases, with 11 bases between. CDR3 bases: TGTGCCAGCAGTCTCAGGGCCTCCTATGGCTACACCTTC. It yields the protein CASSLRASYGYTF.

This chain connects TRBV20-1 to TRBJ1-6, with D possibly being TRBD1 (5 bases). V was shortened by 0 bases and J by 9 bases, with 9 bases between the two germline ends. The germline gives CDR1 DFQATT, CDR2 SNEGSKA (reference sequence). CDR3 size: 13 residues. The DNA of the CDR3 is TGCAGTGCTAGAGACAGGGTCGGTTCACCCCTCCACTTT. It specifies CSARDRVGSPLHF.

There are a few counts of this clonotype. The rearrangement links TRBV27 to TRBJ2-1; TRBD1 is a possible D gene (6 bases). In germline, CDR1 is MNHEY, CDR2 SMNVEV (reference sequence). The CDR3 length is 15 residues. V gave up 8 bases and J gave up 4 bases, with 18 bases separating them. CDR3 loop: CASRLGAGPYNEQFF. The CDR3 DNA reads as TGTGCCAGCCGCCTGGGGGCAGGGCCTTACAATGAGCAGTTCTTC.

This sequence joins TRBV24-1 and TRBJ2-2, with D hard to call. Germline V gene lookup returns CDR1 KGHDR and CDR2 SFDVKD. The CDR3 is 12 residues long. The ends were cut back, 5 bases at V and 2 bases at J, with 2 bases in the middle. This chain's CDR3 is CATSVNTGELFF. The CDR3 DNA reads TGTGCCACCAGTGTAAACACCGGGGAGCTGTTTTTT.

A word on this clonotype: The junction differs from germline at one of its ends, possibly a read error. The chain combines TRBV7-7 with TRBJ1-1; no clear D. This CDR3 has 13 amino acids. Germline V lookup: CDR1 SSHAT, CDR2 FNYEAQ (reference sequence). The CDR3 DNA sequence: TGTGCTAGCAGCCCAACCGCGGGGTCTGAAGCTTTCTTT. Protein sequence: CASSPTAGSEAFF.

This clonotype was seen at least ten times. An end of the junction differs from the germline gene, which may be a read error. The chain combines TRBV7-7 with TRBJ2-3; tentatively, D is TRBD1 (5 bases). The germline V gene encodes CDR1 SSHAT and CDR2 FNYEAQ (reference sequence). The CDR3 sequence is 14 residues long. CDR3 amino acids: CASSLGRGADTQYF. The CDR3 DNA sequence: TGTGCTAGCAGCTTAGGAAGGGGCGCAGATACGCAGTATTTT.

This clonotype was seen a handful of times. The chain couples TRBV4-3 to TRBJ1-1; 7 bases are a match to TRBD1. Trimming took 0 bases from V and 8 from J; bases not matched to a gene: 12. The length of the CDR3 is 16 residues. The V gene's germline CDR1 is LGHNA and CDR2 YSLEER. For the CDR3, the DNA is TGCGCCAGCAGCCAAGAAGAGTGGGACAGCCTTTTCGAAGCTTTCTTT. It translates to CASSQEEWDSLFEAFF.

In its sample, this clonotype was seen many times. V gene TRBV5-5 combines with J gene TRBJ2-7; perhaps TRBD1 as D (6 bases). From germline, CDR1 is SGHKS and CDR2 YYEKEE (reference sequence). Trimming removed 3 bases from V and 4 bases from J, with 11 bases in between. This CDR3 has 13 amino acids. CDR3: CASSYGQGYEQYF. In DNA form, the CDR3 reads TGTGCCAGCAGCTACGGGCAGGGGTACGAGCAGTACTTC.

This clonotype was picked up many times. CDR3 sequence (DNA): TGTGCCTGGGAAGGGACAGAAGCTAGCACAGATACGCAGTATTTT. Protein sequence: CAWEGTEASTDTQYF. The chain links TRBV30 to TRBJ2-3, with 7 nucleotides matching TRBD1. Trimming took 5 bases from V and 0 from J; bases not matched to a gene: 8. Germline CDR1 GTSNPN, CDR2 SVGIG (reference sequence). The CDR3 is 15 amino acids.

A few counts support this clonotype. The chain carries TRBV5-1 and TRBJ1-2, with D tentatively TRBD1 (5 bases). The V gene lost 4 bases and the J gene lost 7 bases, with 17 bases spanning the gap. From germline, CDR1 is SGHRS and CDR2 YFSETQ. CDR3 length: 14 residues. The CDR3 DNA is TGCGCCAGCAGCCCTCCTCGGGGCGAGGGTGGCTACACCTTC. Translated, it gives CASSPPRGEGGYTF.

The V gene is TRBV2, the J gene TRBJ2-3; 12 bases are shared with TRBD2. This CDR3 region has 15 residues. CDR1 SNHLY and CDR2 FYNNEI come from the germline V gene. Losses at the gene ends were 6 bases for V and 4 bases for J; bases not matched to a gene: 5. The CDR3, as DNA: TGTGCCAGCAGGGAACTAGCGGGGGGCCCAGATACGCAGTATTTT. As protein: CASRELAGGPDTQYF.

The chain combines TRBV3-1 with TRBJ1-5, with 8 nucleotides matching TRBD1. V was clipped by 3 bases and J by 7 bases; unmatched bases: 8. Germline CDR1 is LGHDT and CDR2 is YNNKEL (reference sequence). The CDR3 contains 15 residues. The CDR3, as DNA: TGTGCCAGCAGCCAGGCGACAGGGGTAGGGCAGCCCCAGCATTTT. It translates to CASSQATGVGQPQHF.

This rearrangement joins TRBV29-1 to TRBJ1-2; D ambiguous. Germline V gives CDR1 SQVTM, CDR2 ANQGSEA. This CDR3 spans 13 amino acids. The ends were cut back, 7 bases at V and 8 bases at J, with 20 bases in the middle. The CDR3 protein is CSETPDLRGGYTF. The CDR3 DNA reads as TGCAGCGAAACTCCTGACCTCCGCGGGGGCTACACCTTC.

The chain combines TRBV4-3 with TRBJ2-5, with 9 bases that match TRBD2. Trimming removed 0 bases from V and 4 bases from J; junction bases left unmatched: 6. Germline CDR1 reads LGHNA; CDR2 reads YSLEER. The CDR3 length is 16 residues. In DNA form, the CDR3 reads TGCGCCAGCAGCCAAGATAGAGCGGGGGGAGGAGAGACCCAGTACTTC. Encoded protein: CASSQDRAGGGETQYF.

This sequence joins TRBV6-5 and TRBJ1-6; possibly TRBD1 for D (6 bases). In germline, CDR1 is MNHEY, CDR2 SVGAGI. The CDR3 length is 17 residues. Deletions cut 2 bases from V and 7 bases from J, with 18 bases between. CDR3 loop: CASSYAFSQGQNSPLHF. Written as DNA, the CDR3 is TGTGCCAGCAGTTACGCCTTTTCTCAGGGGCAAAATTCACCCCTCCACTTT.